This TCR beta chain appears in the sequencing data of a study of beta chain features in type 1 diabetes. Study background: About 98,000,000 sorted cells were examined across all samples.

The germline V gene has CDR1 MGHRA and CDR2 YSYEKL. The CDR3 extends over 15 amino acids. V lost 2 bases and J lost 11; bases outside the gene matches: 13. In this sample, this clone turned up a few times. Its target is unknown. Broader study findings: Across all four CD4+ subsets, people with type 1 diabetes showed modestly shorter TCRB CDR3s.

The whole isolated RNA underwent reverse transcription, so sequencing captured expressed TCRB transcripts. Using immunoSEQ multiplex PCR, the repertoire was profiled, and TCRdb retains in-frame clones only, with some absent. The sample carries 500,000 to 800,000 clones, roughly 12% recorded once. The TCR comes from a man in his thirties or forties with type 1 diabetes. The V and J genes are TRBV4-1 and TRBJ2-3, with TRBD2 matching over 7 bases. The specimen sequenced was naive CD4+ T cells from blood. The CDR3 nucleotides read TGCGCCAGCAGCCAATCCGGGACTATACCGGAGGGGCAGTATTTT. Protein sequence: CASSQSGTIPEGQYF.